These 27 T cell receptor beta chains were sequenced from one sample in a study of regulatory T cells in long-lasting Graves disease. To make TCR beta libraries, researchers used iRepertoire HTBI primers and Arm-PCR of CDR3 regions. MiXCR was run by TCRdb on the multiplex PCR reads, yielding one entry per CDR3 protein. The table has some 420,000 distinct CDR3 sequences, approximately 23% seen once. Time point in this sample: persistent/refractory GD, antithyroid drugs over 5 years with positive TRAb. TCR sequences were obtained from RNA taken from PBMCs. The sample in question was peripheral blood mononuclear cells (PBMCs), obtained when the disease was refractory, from a patient treated with antithyroid drugs. The receptors were gathered from a female donor with Graves disease.

There are many counts of this clonotype. The V call is TRBV12-3 or TRBV12-4, the J call TRBJ1-2; D call uncertain. V shed 5 bases and J shed 7 bases, with 14 bases lying between them. The CDR3 length is 13 residues. The DNA of the CDR3 is TGTGCCAGCAGTCCTACCCCGGAGTCTGGCTACACCTTC. Its translation: CASSPTPESGYTF.

The chain uses TRBV19 and TRBJ1-1; TRBD1 might be the D (5 bases). CDR3 length: 14 amino acids. Germline CDR1 LNHDA, CDR2 SQIVND (reference sequence). Trimming left V 6 bases short and J 2 bases short, with 13 bases between. CDR3 in DNA: TGTGCCAGTAGACCGACAGTGCTAAACACTGAAGCTTTCTTT. Its translation: CASRPTVLNTEAFF.

This chain links TRBV3-1 with TRBJ1-1; no clear D gene. The CDR3 sequence is 15 residues long. Trimming cost V 1 base and J 4 bases, with 13 bases left between them. In germline, CDR1 is LGHDT, CDR2 YNNKEL (reference sequence). The CDR3 DNA reads as TGTGCCAGCAGCCAAGGGCAGACGTGGGGCACTGAAGCTTTCTTT. Its translation is CASSQGQTWGTEAFF. The entire variable domain, with the rest obtained from reference TRBV3-1 and TRBJ1-1, is as follows: DTAVSQTPKYLVTQMGNDKSIKCEQNLGHDTMYWYKQDSKKFLKIMFSYNNKELIINETVPNRFSPKSPDKAHLNLHINSLELGDSAVYFCASSQGQTWGTEAFFGQGTRLTVV.

This clonotype was detected many times. This chain uses TRBV5-5 with TRBJ2-5; D is perhaps TRBD1 (5 bases). CDR3 length: 15 amino acids. Trimming took 0 bases from V and 0 from J, leaving 9 bases between them. CDR1 and CDR2 (germline): SGHKS, YYEKEE (reference sequence). The CDR3 here is CASSLVTEYQETQYF. The CDR3 coding sequence is TGTGCCAGCAGCTTGGTGACAGAGTACCAAGAGACCCAGTACTTC.

This clonotype was recorded at least ten times. The chain employs TRBV15 and TRBJ1-5; 7 bases agree with TRBD1. The trim removed 8 bases at V and 4 bases at J, leaving 8 bases unmatched. Germline V gene data show CDR1 as LNHNV and CDR2 as YYDKDF (reference sequence). The CDR3 runs 14 residues. CDR3 region: CATGRQGRNQPQHF. The DNA of the CDR3 is TGTGCCACCGGACGACAGGGACGGAATCAGCCCCAGCATTTT. Using reference TRBV15 and TRBJ1-5 for the parts outside the CDR3, the full variable domain is DAMVIQNPRYQVTQFGKPVTLSCSQTLNHNVMYWYQQKSSQAPKLLFHYYDKDFNNEADTPDNFQSRRPNTSFCFLDIRSPGLGDTAMYLCATGRQGRNQPQHFGDGTRLSIL.

V and J are TRBV5-1 and TRBJ2-3, with D possibly TRBD2 on 6 matching bases. The ends were cut back, 0 bases at V and 6 bases at J, with 11 bases in the middle. This CDR3 spans 14 amino acids. The germline gives CDR1 SGHRS, CDR2 YFSETQ. The CDR3 is CASSLATGVDTQYF. CDR3 bases: TGCGCCAGCAGCTTGGCCACGGGGGTGGATACGCAGTATTTT.

This clonotype was observed at least ten times. The chain recombines TRBV12-3 or TRBV12-4 with TRBJ1-1; 8 bases fit TRBD1. The CDR3 is 14 amino acids. The V and J ends lost 5 bases and 5 bases, in that order; junction bases with no gene match: 7. CDR3 nucleotides: TGTGCCAGCAGTCTCGCAGGGGGCGCGACTGAAGCTTTCTTT. This gives the protein CASSLAGGATEAFF.

The chain has TRBV19 and TRBJ1-1, with 7 bases lining up with TRBD1. The germline gives CDR1 LNHDA, CDR2 SQIVND (reference sequence). Trimming at V came to 4 bases and at J to 8 bases, leaving 4 bases not matched to a gene. The CDR3 extends over 12 amino acids. The DNA of the CDR3 is TGTGCCAGTAGTAGGGGGACAGACGAAGCTTTCTTT. Amino acids: CASSRGTDEAFF.

The CDR3 DNA follows: TGTGCCAGCACTAGCGGGAGGTCCAACTACGAGCAGTACTTC. This translates into CASTSGRSNYEQYF. The genes are TRBV6-1 and TRBJ2-7; TRBD2 matches 11 bases. With 7 bases clipped from V and 3 bases from J, the junction kept 5 bases outside the gene matches. The CDR3 runs to 14 residues. Germline V CDR1 and CDR2: MNHNS, SASEGT.

This clonotype occurred many times. The V call is TRBV28, the J call TRBJ1-2; 7 bases are a match to TRBD1. The ends lost 5 bases at V and 5 bases at J; junction bases unmatched: 8. Germline V lookup: CDR1 MDHEN, CDR2 SYDVKM. This CDR3 is built from 14 residues. The CDR3 nucleotides are TGTGCCAGCAGTCCCGGCGGGACAGCATATGGCTACACCTTC. Translation: CASSPGGTAYGYTF.

This clonotype was found a few times. The chain couples TRBV29-1 to TRBJ1-1; 10 nucleotides align to TRBD1. The CDR3 sequence is 14 residues long. The germline gives CDR1 SQVTM, CDR2 ANQGSEA. The trim removed 7 bases at V and 3 bases at J, leaving 8 bases unmatched. The CDR3 loop reads CSAKTGGSDTEAFF. CDR3 bases: TGCAGCGCAAAGACAGGGGGCTCTGACACTGAAGCTTTCTTT. Full variable domain (missing parts from reference TRBV29-1 and TRBJ1-1): SAVISQKPSRDICQRGTSLTIQCQVDSQVTMMFWYRQQPGQSLTLIATANQGSEATYESGFVIDKFPISRPNLTFSTLTVSNMSPEDSSIYLCSAKTGGSDTEAFFGQGTRLTVV.

This clonotype appeared many times. V usage is TRBV28 and J usage is TRBJ2-7, with D possibly TRBD1 on 6 matching bases. CDR1 is MDHEN and CDR2 is SYDVKM in the germline V gene. This CDR3 region has 15 residues. The V gene lost 5 bases and the J gene lost 3 bases, with 17 bases spanning the gap. CDR3 sequence: CASSTSQGMGYEQYF. The DNA for the CDR3 is TGTGCCAGCAGTACCTCACAGGGAATGGGCTACGAGCAGTACTTC.

The chain carries TRBV4-3 and TRBJ2-5; D unresolved. V lost 0 bases and J 5 bases, leaving 7 bases between the germline ends. The CDR3 sequence is 13 residues long. Germline V CDR1 and CDR2: LGHNA, YSLEER. The CDR3 spells CASSQDGWETQYF. The CDR3, as DNA: TGCGCCAGCAGCCAAGACGGGTGGGAGACCCAGTACTTC.

This clonotype occurred many times. The chain employs TRBV6-2 or TRBV6-3 and TRBJ1-5; D not certain. Trimming shortened V by 6 bases and J by 0 bases, and 3 bases separated the two germline ends. The CDR3 totals 12 residues. Germline values: CDR1 MNHEY, CDR2 SVGEGT. This chain's CDR3 is CASSNSNQPQHF. CDR3 bases: TGTGCCAGCAGCAATAGCAATCAGCCCCAGCATTTT.

This clonotype was seen repeatedly, ten times or more. This chain links TRBV6-5 with TRBJ2-5, with 14 bases fitting TRBD2. With 4 bases clipped from V and 1 base from J, the junction kept 14 bases outside the gene matches. CDR1 is MNHEY and CDR2 is SVGAGI in the germline V gene. This CDR3 has 20 residues. The CDR3 here is CASSFYPGLAGANVQETQYF. The CDR3 DNA sequence: TGTGCCAGCAGTTTCTACCCGGGACTAGCGGGGGCAAATGTCCAAGAGACCCAGTACTTC.

This clonotype was observed at least ten times. The chain's CDR3 is CASRYDQLGYSPLHF. Written as DNA, the CDR3 is TGTGCCAGCAGATACGACCAACTAGGGTATTCACCCCTCCACTTT. The J gene is TRBJ1-6, the V gene TRBV28; D uncertain. V lost 6 bases, J lost 8 bases, and 17 bases lay in between. The CDR3 extends over 15 amino acids. CDR1 is MDHEN, CDR2 SYDVKM, per germline.

V and J are TRBV5-6 and TRBJ1-2; 7 nucleotides match TRBD1. V shed 6 bases and J 1 base; nucleotides not matched to a gene: 12. Germline V gene data show CDR1 as SGHDT and CDR2 as YYEEEE. The length of the CDR3 is 16 residues. The CDR3 loop is CASILNQGTVNYGYTF. The CDR3 nucleotides are TGTGCCAGCATCCTCAACCAGGGGACAGTTAACTATGGCTACACCTTC. The whole variable domain, remainder taken from reference TRBV5-6 and TRBJ1-2, is DAGVTQSPTHLIKTRGQQVTLRCSPKSGHDTVSWYQQALGQGPQFIFQYYEEEERQRGNFPDRFSGHQFPNYSSELNVNALLLGDSALYLCASILNQGTVNYGYTFGSGTRLTVV.

This clonotype was observed a handful of times. The chain uses TRBV30 and TRBJ1-2; D gene uncertain. V was shortened by 0 bases and J by 4 bases, with 9 bases between the two germline ends. CDR1 and CDR2 (germline): GTSNPN, SVGIG (reference sequence). The CDR3 has 13 residues. The CDR3 coding sequence is TGTGCCTGGAGTGTATCGGTTGCCTATGGCTACACCTTC. Translating it yields CAWSVSVAYGYTF. The full variable domain, completed using reference TRBV30 and TRBJ1-2, is SQTIHQWPATLVQPVGSPLSLECTVEGTSNPNLYWYRQAAGRGLQLLFYSVGIGQISSEVPQNLSASRPQDRQFILSSKKLLLSDSGFYLCAWSVSVAYGYTFGSGTRLTVV.

This clonotype was counted a few times. The J gene is TRBJ1-1, the V gene TRBV7-9; D is unresolved. The CDR3 has 10 amino acids. V was cut by 11 bases and J by 8 bases, with 12 bases left in between. CDR1 is SEHNR and CDR2 is FQNEAQ in the germline V gene (reference sequence). The CDR3 sequence: CAHQVGEAFF. The CDR3 DNA sequence: TGTGCCCACCAGGTTGGGGAAGCTTTCTTT.

The chain is built from TRBV5-5 and TRBJ1-1; D ambiguous. V dropped 3 bases and J dropped 3 bases, with 12 bases sitting between them. Germline CDR1 SGHKS, CDR2 YYEKEE (reference sequence). The CDR3 has 14 amino acids. The DNA of the CDR3 is TGTGCCAGCAGCTCCAGTGGGGAGGACACTGAAGCTTTCTTT. Translating gives CASSSSGEDTEAFF.

This clonotype was recorded many times. The chain uses TRBV3-1 and TRBJ2-7, with 10 bases aligning to TRBD2. Germline V gene lookup returns CDR1 LGHDT and CDR2 YNNKEL (reference sequence). The J segment lost 2 bases and the V segment lost 2 bases, leaving 0 bases of the junction unmatched. The CDR3 is 14 amino acids. The CDR3 here is CASSQSGGAYEQYF. As DNA, the CDR3 is TGTGCCAGCAGCCAAAGCGGGGGGGCCTACGAGCAGTACTTC.

This sequence joins TRBV7-2 and TRBJ1-1; D possibly corresponds to TRBD1 (5 bases). The germline V gene encodes CDR1 SGHTA and CDR2 FQGNSA. This CDR3 comprises 14 residues. The germline V and J ends were trimmed by 2 bases and 4 bases, with 11 bases remaining between them. The CDR3 protein is CASSLRMGGTEAFF. The CDR3 nucleotides are TGTGCCAGCAGCTTAAGGATGGGGGGCACTGAAGCTTTCTTT.

This clonotype was observed at least ten times. The chain employs TRBV6-5 and TRBJ1-2; 9 bases agree with TRBD1. With 4 bases clipped from V and 4 bases from J, the junction kept 10 bases outside the gene matches. The CDR3 covers 16 residues. Germline V CDR1 and CDR2: MNHEY, SVGAGI. CDR3: CASSFSGTGSAYGYTF. The CDR3 nucleotides are TGTGCCAGCAGTTTCTCCGGGACAGGGAGTGCCTATGGCTACACCTTC.

This clonotype showed up just a few times. The chain uses TRBV19 and TRBJ2-7; TRBD1 is a possible D gene (7 bases). The CDR3 consists of 13 residues. The V end lost 3 bases, the J end lost 12 bases, and 18 bases lay between the germline ends. CDR1 and CDR2 from the germline V gene are LNHDA and SQIVND (reference sequence). The CDR3 loop reads CASSMGRGEMAYF. DNA of the CDR3: TGTGCCAGTAGTATGGGCAGGGGGGAAATGGCGTACTTC.

Ten or more counts support this clonotype. The chain uses TRBV28 and TRBJ1-2, with D possibly TRBD1 on 5 matching bases. Germline CDR1 is MDHEN and CDR2 is SYDVKM. The V gene lost 3 bases and the J gene lost 2 bases, with 13 bases spanning the gap. The CDR3 spans 15 residues. The CDR3 nucleotides are TGTGCCAGCAGTTTGGGGCCTCCCGGGAACTATGGCTACACCTTC. Its protein product is CASSLGPPGNYGYTF.

This clonotype showed up just a few times. At one end the junction does not follow the germline gene, possibly because of a read error. The chain has TRBV12-3 or TRBV12-4 and TRBJ1-2; maybe TRBD1 (6 bases). This CDR3 comprises 12 residues. Here the CDR3 DNA reads TGTGCCAGCAGTTTTTACAGGGATGGCCACACCTTC. Translation: CASSFYRDGHTF.

At least ten counts were recorded for this clonotype. V usage is TRBV12-3 or TRBV12-4 and J usage is TRBJ2-7, with 7 bases fitting TRBD1. This CDR3 is 16 amino acids long. The V and J ends lost 2 bases and 0 bases, in that order; junction bases with no gene match: 7. Here the CDR3 reads CASSLSWDSTSYEQYF. DNA of the CDR3: TGTGCCAGCAGTTTAAGCTGGGACAGCACCTCCTACGAGCAGTACTTC.